Reported below is one T cell receptor (beta chain). The sample belongs to a study of blood T cell repertoires in COVID-19. Study-level background: Italy, Spain and the United States were the sources of the convalescent and acute COVID-19 samples.

TCRdb keeps only in-frame clones here, not all; method: immunoSEQ multiplex PCR. The table lists about 160,000 clones, around 90% of them singletons. CDR3 length: 14 residues. V lost 5 bases and J lost 7, with 18 bases in between. Per the germline V gene, CDR1 is LNHDA and CDR2 is SQIVND (reference sequence). This clonotype originated in a woman aged 55 to 70 with active or convalescent COVID-19. The sequenced material came from peripheral blood. The rearrangement joins TRBV19 to TRBJ2-7, with TRBD2 as a possible D gene (5 bases). CDR3 sequence: CASSLDSNLREQYF. The CDR3 DNA is TGTGCCAGTAGTTTGGACTCGAATCTACGGGAGCAGTACTTC. The full variable domain, completed using reference TRBV19 and TRBJ2-7, is DGGITQSPKYLFRKEGQNVTLSCEQNLNHDAMYWYRQDPGQGLRLIYYSQIVNDFQKGDIAEGYSVSREKKESFPLTVTSAQKNPTAFYLCASSLDSNLREQYFGPGTRLTVT.